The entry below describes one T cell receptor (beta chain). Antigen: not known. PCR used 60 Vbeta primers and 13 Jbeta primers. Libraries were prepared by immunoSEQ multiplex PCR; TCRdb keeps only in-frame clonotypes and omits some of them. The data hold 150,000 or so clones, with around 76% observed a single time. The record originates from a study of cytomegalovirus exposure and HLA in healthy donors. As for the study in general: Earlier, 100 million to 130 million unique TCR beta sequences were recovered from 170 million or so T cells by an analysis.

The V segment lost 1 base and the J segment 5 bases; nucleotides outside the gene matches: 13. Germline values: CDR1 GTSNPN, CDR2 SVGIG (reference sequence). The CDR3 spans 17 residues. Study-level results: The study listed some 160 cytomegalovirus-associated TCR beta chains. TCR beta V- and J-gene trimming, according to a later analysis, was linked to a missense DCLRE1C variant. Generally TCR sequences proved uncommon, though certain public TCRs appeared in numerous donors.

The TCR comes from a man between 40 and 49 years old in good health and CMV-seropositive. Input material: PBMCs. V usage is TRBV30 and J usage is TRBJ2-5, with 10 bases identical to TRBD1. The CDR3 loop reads CAWSEKPGQGPGETQYF. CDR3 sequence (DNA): TGTGCCTGGAGTGAGAAACCGGGACAGGGGCCTGGGGAGACCCAGTACTTC.